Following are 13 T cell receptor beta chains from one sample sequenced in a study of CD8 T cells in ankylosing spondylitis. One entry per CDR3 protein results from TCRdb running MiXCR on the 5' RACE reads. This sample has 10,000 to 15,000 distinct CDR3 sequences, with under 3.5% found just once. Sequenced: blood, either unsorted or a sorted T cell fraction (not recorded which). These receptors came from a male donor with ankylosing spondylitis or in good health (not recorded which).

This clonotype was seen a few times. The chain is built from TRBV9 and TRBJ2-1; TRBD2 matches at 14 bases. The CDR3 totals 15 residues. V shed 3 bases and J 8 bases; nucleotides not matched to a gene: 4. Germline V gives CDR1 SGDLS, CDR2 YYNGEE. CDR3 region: CASSGRLAGGHEQFF. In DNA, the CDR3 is TGTGCCAGCAGCGGACGACTAGCGGGGGGGCATGAGCAGTTCTTC.

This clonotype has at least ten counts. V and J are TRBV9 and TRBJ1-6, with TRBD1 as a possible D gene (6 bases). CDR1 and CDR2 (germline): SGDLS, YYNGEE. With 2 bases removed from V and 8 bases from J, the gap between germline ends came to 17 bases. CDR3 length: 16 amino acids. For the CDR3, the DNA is TGTGCCAGCAGCGTGGGACACCACCCCGGGGATTCACCCCTCCACTTT. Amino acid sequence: CASSVGHHPGDSPLHF.

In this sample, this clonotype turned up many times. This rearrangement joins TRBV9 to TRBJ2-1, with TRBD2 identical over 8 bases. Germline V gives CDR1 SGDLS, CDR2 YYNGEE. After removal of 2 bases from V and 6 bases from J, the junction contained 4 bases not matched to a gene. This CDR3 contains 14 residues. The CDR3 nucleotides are TGTGCCAGCAGCGTCACTAGCGGTTTCAATGAGCAGTTCTTC. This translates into CASSVTSGFNEQFF.

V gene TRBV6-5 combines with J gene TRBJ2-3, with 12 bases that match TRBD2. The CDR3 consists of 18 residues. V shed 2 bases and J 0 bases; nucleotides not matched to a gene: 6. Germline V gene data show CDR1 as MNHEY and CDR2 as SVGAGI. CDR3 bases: TGTGCCAGCAGTTACCCACGGACTAGCGGGAAGAGCACAGATACGCAGTATTTT. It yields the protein CASSYPRTSGKSTDTQYF.

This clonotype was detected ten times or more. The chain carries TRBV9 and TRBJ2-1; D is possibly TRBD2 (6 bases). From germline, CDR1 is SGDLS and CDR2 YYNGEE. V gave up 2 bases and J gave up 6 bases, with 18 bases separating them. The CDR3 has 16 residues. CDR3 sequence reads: CASSVPRGGTPNEQFF. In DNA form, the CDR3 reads TGTGCCAGCAGCGTCCCTCGGGGCGGGACCCCCAATGAGCAGTTCTTC.

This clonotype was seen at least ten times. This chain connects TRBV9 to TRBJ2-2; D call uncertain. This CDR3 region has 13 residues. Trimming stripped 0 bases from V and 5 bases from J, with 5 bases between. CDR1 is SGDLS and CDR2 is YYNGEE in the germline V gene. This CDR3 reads CASSVVTTGELFF. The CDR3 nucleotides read TGTGCCAGCAGCGTAGTAACAACCGGGGAGCTGTTTTTT.

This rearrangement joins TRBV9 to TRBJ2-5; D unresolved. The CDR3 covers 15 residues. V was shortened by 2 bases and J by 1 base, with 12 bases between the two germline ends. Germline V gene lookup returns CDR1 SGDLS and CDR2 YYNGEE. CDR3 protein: CASSVASRLQETQYF. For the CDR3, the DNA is TGTGCCAGCAGCGTGGCCTCCCGCCTCCAAGAGACCCAGTACTTC.

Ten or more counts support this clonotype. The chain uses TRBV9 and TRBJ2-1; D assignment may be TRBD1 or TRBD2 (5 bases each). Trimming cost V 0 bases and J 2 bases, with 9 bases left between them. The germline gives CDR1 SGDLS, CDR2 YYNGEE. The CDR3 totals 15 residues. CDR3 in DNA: TGTGCCAGCAGCGTAGGGGGGAAGGCCTACAATGAGCAGTTCTTC. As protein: CASSVGGKAYNEQFF.

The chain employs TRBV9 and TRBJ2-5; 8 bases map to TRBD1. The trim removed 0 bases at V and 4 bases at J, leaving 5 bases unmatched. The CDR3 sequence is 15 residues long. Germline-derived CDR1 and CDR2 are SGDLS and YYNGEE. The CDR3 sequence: CASSVGARGLETQYF. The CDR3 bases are TGTGCCAGCAGCGTAGGGGCCAGGGGGCTAGAGACCCAGTACTTC.

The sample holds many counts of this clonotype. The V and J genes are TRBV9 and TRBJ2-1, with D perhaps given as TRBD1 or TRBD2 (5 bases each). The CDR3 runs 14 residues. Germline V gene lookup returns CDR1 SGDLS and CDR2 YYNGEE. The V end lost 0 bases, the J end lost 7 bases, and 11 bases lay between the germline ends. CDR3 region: CASSVAGTGNEQFF. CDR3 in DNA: TGTGCCAGCAGCGTAGCCGGGACGGGGAATGAGCAGTTCTTC.

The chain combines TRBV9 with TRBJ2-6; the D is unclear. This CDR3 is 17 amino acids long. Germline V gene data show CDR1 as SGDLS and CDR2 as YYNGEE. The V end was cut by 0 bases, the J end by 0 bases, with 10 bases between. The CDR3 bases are TGTGCCAGCAGCGTAGGTGTGATACACTCTGGGGCCAACGTCCTGACTTTC. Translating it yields CASSVGVIHSGANVLTF.

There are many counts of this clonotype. CDR3 coding DNA: TGTGCCAGCAGCGTAGTAGCCGGGGAGCTGTTTTTT. This sequence encodes CASSVVAGELFF. The chain uses TRBV9 and TRBJ2-2; D not resolved. CDR3 size: 12 residues. CDR1 SGDLS and CDR2 YYNGEE come from the germline V gene. V was trimmed by 0 bases and J by 6 bases, leaving 3 bases between them.

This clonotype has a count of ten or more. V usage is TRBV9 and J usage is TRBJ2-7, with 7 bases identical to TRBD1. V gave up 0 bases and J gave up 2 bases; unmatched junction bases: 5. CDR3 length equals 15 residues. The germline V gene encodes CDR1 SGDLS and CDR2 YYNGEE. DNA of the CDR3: TGTGCCAGCAGCGTAGATCCCGGGACAGCCTACGAGCAGTACTTC. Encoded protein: CASSVDPGTAYEQYF.